Shown below are 26 T cell receptor beta chains from a single sample sequenced in a study of blood T cell repertoires in COVID-19. Produced via immunoSEQ multiplex PCR; TCRdb's table is partial and in-frame only. The sample has more than 85,000 clones, 80% to 85% seen once. The sequencing input was peripheral blood. All receptors derive from a man aged 55 to 70 with acute or convalescent COVID-19.

The chain couples TRBV19 to TRBJ2-2; tentatively, D is TRBD1 (6 bases). Germline CDR1 reads LNHDA; CDR2 reads SQIVND (reference sequence). This CDR3 region has 14 residues. Trimming cost V 10 bases and J 1 base, with 13 bases left between them. CDR3 region: CATLPTGNTGELFF. CDR3 in DNA: TGTGCCACCCTACCGACAGGGAACACCGGGGAGCTGTTTTTT.

In DNA, the CDR3 is TGTGCCAGTAGTACCGCAGGACTAGCAGATACGCAGTATTTT. It translates to CASSTAGLADTQYF. J is TRBJ2-3 and V is TRBV19; TRBD2 matches 7 bases. The V gene end was trimmed by 4 bases and the J gene end by 4 bases; junction bases not matched to a gene: 5. This CDR3 contains 14 residues. Germline lookup yields CDR1 LNHDA and CDR2 SQIVND (reference sequence).

The chain links TRBV30 to TRBJ1-1, with TRBD1 identical over 7 bases. The trim removed 4 bases at V and 3 bases at J, leaving 14 bases unmatched. The germline gives CDR1 GTSNPN, CDR2 SVGIG (reference sequence). The CDR3 is made up of 16 amino acids. The CDR3 spells CAWIFKGGRRDTEAFF. DNA for the CDR3: TGTGCCTGGATCTTCAAAGGGGGCCGGCGAGACACTGAAGCTTTCTTT.

The chain couples TRBV5-1 to TRBJ1-6; 8 nucleotides match TRBD1. CDR3 length: 14 amino acids. Trimming cost V 0 bases and J 12 bases; bases outside gene matches: 5. Per the germline V gene, CDR1 is SGHRS and CDR2 is YFSETQ. The CDR3 DNA sequence: TGCGCCAGCAGCTTGGGGGACAGGCCGGAACCCCTCCACTTT. Translation gives CASSLGDRPEPLHF.

The rearrangement joins TRBV4-2 to TRBJ2-3, with D unresolved. CDR1 is LGHNA, CDR2 YNFKEQ, per germline. Trimming removed 0 bases from V and 0 bases from J, with 7 bases in between. The CDR3 covers 15 residues. CDR3 in DNA: TGTGCCAGCAGCCAAGATCCTTCTAGCACAGATACGCAGTATTTT. It codes for CASSQDPSSTDTQYF.

This chain uses TRBV20-1 with TRBJ2-1; TRBD2 aligns across 10 bases. Germline V gives CDR1 DFQATT, CDR2 SNEGSKA (reference sequence). J gave up 3 bases and V 3 bases, and 11 bases lay outside the gene matches. The CDR3 contains 17 residues. CDR3 nucleotides: TGCAGTGCTAGTCCCCTTCGGCTAGCGGGAGTCTACAATGAGCAGTTCTTC. It encodes CSASPLRLAGVYNEQFF.

The chain has TRBV5-6 and TRBJ2-5; 10 nucleotides match TRBD1. Germline-derived CDR1 and CDR2 are SGHDT and YYEEEE. The CDR3 extends over 14 amino acids. With V trimmed by 4 bases and J by 3 bases, 3 bases remained unmatched. The DNA of the CDR3 is TGTGCCAGCAGCAAGGGGACAGGGGAAGAGACCCAGTACTTC. Its translation: CASSKGTGEETQYF.

This chain joins TRBV29-1 and TRBJ1-2, with TRBD1 matching 9 bases. From germline, CDR1 is SQVTM and CDR2 ANQGSEA. Unmatched junction bases numbered 9, after V lost 7 bases and J lost 6 bases. CDR3 size: 13 residues. This CDR3 is CSAIRDRVNGYTF. DNA of the CDR3: TGCAGCGCAATTCGGGACAGGGTAAATGGCTACACCTTC.

V gene TRBV6-5 combines with J gene TRBJ2-1; 8 bases are a match to TRBD1. Unmatched junction bases numbered 3, after V lost 5 bases and J lost 6 bases. The CDR3 loop spans 13 amino acids. CDR1 is MNHEY, CDR2 SVGAGI, per germline. The CDR3, as DNA: TGTGCCAGCAGTCCGGGACAGGTCAATGAGCAGTTCTTC. Protein: CASSPGQVNEQFF.

V usage is TRBV12-3 or TRBV12-4 and J usage is TRBJ2-1; D ambiguous. The CDR3 extends over 11 amino acids. V gave up 6 bases and J gave up 3 bases, with 3 bases separating them. The DNA of the CDR3 is TGTGCCAGCAGGCGCTACAATGAGCAGTTCTTC. Translating it yields CASRRYNEQFF.

The rearrangement joins TRBV7-8 to TRBJ2-2, with 9 nucleotides matching TRBD1. There are 17 residues in the CDR3. The germline gives CDR1 SGHVS, CDR2 FQNEAQ. Losses at the gene ends were 1 base for V and 3 bases for J; bases not matched to a gene: 6. The CDR3 DNA reads as TGTGCCAGCAGCTTAGTAGGGACAGGGAGGCACACCGGGGAGCTGTTTTTT. This codes for CASSLVGTGRHTGELFF.

CDR3 sequence: CASSLEGTQGVDTQYF. In DNA form, the CDR3 reads TGCGCCAGCAGCTTAGAGGGGACTCAAGGGGTAGATACGCAGTATTTT. This chain joins TRBV5-1 and TRBJ2-3, with D possibly being TRBD2 (6 bases). This CDR3 region has 16 residues. Germline CDR1 reads SGHRS; CDR2 reads YFSETQ. V lost 2 bases and J 5 bases, leaving 18 bases between the germline ends.

The rearrangement links TRBV5-4 to TRBJ2-7; 7 bases match TRBD2. The germline V gene encodes CDR1 SGHNT and CDR2 YYREEE (reference sequence). The CDR3 length is 14 residues. V was clipped by 4 bases and J by 4 bases; unmatched bases: 8. CDR3 nucleotide sequence: TGTGCCAGCAGCCCTACGGGCGGGAGTTACGAGCAGTACGTC. It encodes CASSPTGGSYEQYV.

In regard to this clone: Other DNA sequences within the sample encode an identical CDR3. The genes are TRBV5-1 and TRBJ1-6, with TRBD1 matching over 9 bases. This CDR3 has 15 amino acids. The germline V gene encodes CDR1 SGHRS and CDR2 YFSETQ. With V trimmed by 0 bases and J by 9 bases, 4 bases remained unmatched. The CDR3 is CASSLGTGAGSPLHF. CDR3 bases: TGCGCCAGCAGCTTGGGGACAGGGGCTGGTTCACCCCTCCACTTT.

The rearrangement joins TRBV5-1 to TRBJ2-3, with TRBD2 matching over 14 bases. Germline CDR1 reads SGHRS; CDR2 reads YFSETQ. CDR3 length equals 16 residues. After removal of 4 bases from V and 5 bases from J, the junction contained 6 bases not matched to a gene. Here the CDR3 reads CASSLETSGRGDTQYF. CDR3 coding DNA: TGCGCCAGCAGCCTGGAGACTAGCGGGAGGGGAGATACGCAGTATTTT. Based on the CDR3 plus reference TRBV5-1 and TRBJ2-3, the full variable domain is KAGVTQTPRYLIKTRGQQVTLSCSPISGHRSVSWYQQTPGQGLQFLFEYFSETQRNKGNFPGRFSGRQFSNSRSEMNVSTLELGDSALYLCASSLETSGRGDTQYFGPGTRLTVL.

The V call is TRBV7-7, the J call TRBJ2-2; 7 bases match TRBD1. Per germline, CDR1 SSHAT and CDR2 FNYEAQ (reference sequence). Losses at the gene ends were 5 bases for V and 4 bases for J; bases not matched to a gene: 7. The CDR3 is 15 amino acids. In DNA, the CDR3 is TGTGCCAGCAGCCCCCGACAGGGTGGCACCGGGGAGCTGTTTTTT. Amino acid sequence: CASSPRQGGTGELFF.

V and J are TRBV7-9 and TRBJ2-3; 7 nucleotides match TRBD2. CDR3 length: 19 residues. Trimming at V came to 5 bases and at J to 6 bases, leaving 23 bases not matched to a gene. The germline CDR1 and CDR2 sequences are SEHNR and FQNEAQ (reference sequence). DNA of the CDR3: TGTGCCAGCAGCCTAAGTGTTAGATCCGGAGACAGTAGCGGGGATACGCAGTATTTT. Protein: CASSLSVRSGDSSGDTQYF. The variable domain in full, completed from reference TRBV7-9 and TRBJ2-3, reads DTGVSQNPRHKITKRGQNVTFRCDPISEHNRLYWYRQTLGQGPEFLTYFQNEAQLEKSRLLSDRFSAERPKGSFSTLEIQRTEQGDSAMYLCASSLSVRSGDSSGDTQYFGPGTRLTVL.

This sequence joins TRBV3-1 (or the pseudogene TRBV3-2) and TRBJ2-1; 13 bases match TRBD2. The length of the CDR3 is 15 residues. Trimming removed 4 bases from V and 12 bases from J; junction bases left unmatched: 9. CDR1 is LGHDT, CDR2 YNNKEL, per germline (reference sequence). The CDR3 DNA follows: TGTGCCAGCAGCCGGAGAACTAGCGGGAGGGGGTTGCAGTTCTTC. Encoded protein: CASSRRTSGRGLQFF.

CDR3 sequence reads: CASVPGQGIGEQFF. The CDR3 DNA reads as TGTGCCAGCGTACCGGGACAGGGTATCGGAGAGCAGTTCTTC. V usage is TRBV3-1 (or the pseudogene TRBV3-2) and J usage is TRBJ2-1, with TRBD1 identical over 9 bases. J lost 10 bases, V lost 8 bases, and 12 bases had no gene match. Germline V gene sequence: CDR1 LGHDT, CDR2 YNNKEL (reference sequence). The CDR3 has 14 residues.

The rearrangement joins TRBV4-2 to TRBJ1-3, with 7 bases that match TRBD1. CDR3 length: 15 residues. Trimming removed 1 base from V and 9 bases from J; junction bases left unmatched: 9. From germline, CDR1 is LGHNA and CDR2 YNFKEQ. CDR3: CASSQATGQLGTIYF. The CDR3, as DNA: TGTGCCAGCAGCCAAGCAACGGGACAGCTCGGCACCATATATTTT.

The DNA for the CDR3 is TGTGCCAGCAGTTTCGAGGCTAATCAGCCCCAGCATTTT. As protein: CASSFEANQPQHF. The J gene is TRBJ1-5, the V gene TRBV12-3 or TRBV12-4; D call uncertain. The CDR3 length is 13 residues. The V end lost 3 bases, the J end lost 4 bases, and 7 bases lay between the germline ends.

The genes are TRBV7-9 and TRBJ1-5; D uncertain. CDR1 and CDR2 (germline): SEHNR, FQNEAQ (reference sequence). The CDR3 contains 14 residues. V shed 5 bases and J shed 3 bases, with 11 bases lying between them. CDR3 bases: TGTGCCAGCAGCCACGATGCCTACAATCAGCCCCAGCATTTT. It codes for CASSHDAYNQPQHF.

The chain links TRBV9 to TRBJ1-2; 9 bases are a match to TRBD1. The trim removed 0 bases at V and 7 bases at J, leaving 7 bases unmatched. This CDR3 spans 15 amino acids. Germline CDR1 is SGDLS and CDR2 is YYNGEE. CDR3 sequence: CASSVGTGEVGGYTF. The CDR3 coding sequence is TGTGCCAGCAGCGTAGGGACAGGGGAAGTCGGTGGCTACACCTTC. The variable domain in full, completed from reference TRBV9 and TRBJ1-2, reads DSGVTQTPKHLITATGQRVTLRCSPRSGDLSVYWYQQSLDQGLQFLIQYYNGEERAKGNILERFSAQQFPDLHSELNLSSLELGDSALYFCASSVGTGEVGGYTFGSGTRLTVV.

The V call is TRBV6-2 or TRBV6-3, the J call TRBJ2-1; 8 nucleotides agree with TRBD2. Trimming at V came to 6 bases and at J to 1 base, leaving 14 bases not matched to a gene. Germline V lookup: CDR1 MNHEY, CDR2 SVGEGT. The CDR3 length is 18 residues. This chain's CDR3 is CASSRRGSGTGSYNEQFF. Written as DNA, the CDR3 is TGTGCCAGCAGCCGCCGGGGTAGCGGGACTGGGTCCTACAATGAGCAGTTCTTC.

V usage is TRBV12-5 and J usage is TRBJ1-1; perhaps TRBD1 as D (5 bases). The germline CDR1 and CDR2 sequences are LGHNT and FRNRAP. Trimming removed 5 bases at V and 10 bases at J, with 11 bases between. The length of the CDR3 is 11 residues. The CDR3 protein is CASGIGQGAFF. CDR3 in DNA: TGTGCTAGTGGTATCGGCCAGGGAGCTTTCTTT.

The rearrangement links TRBV28 to TRBJ2-5, with a possible D match to TRBD2 (7 bases). Germline V gives CDR1 MDHEN, CDR2 SYDVKM. CDR3 length equals 12 residues. The V end was cut by 10 bases, the J end by 6 bases, with 15 bases between. The DNA for the CDR3 is TGTGCCATCTCGGACGGGGGGCAGACCCAGTACTTC. Its protein is CAISDGGQTQYF.